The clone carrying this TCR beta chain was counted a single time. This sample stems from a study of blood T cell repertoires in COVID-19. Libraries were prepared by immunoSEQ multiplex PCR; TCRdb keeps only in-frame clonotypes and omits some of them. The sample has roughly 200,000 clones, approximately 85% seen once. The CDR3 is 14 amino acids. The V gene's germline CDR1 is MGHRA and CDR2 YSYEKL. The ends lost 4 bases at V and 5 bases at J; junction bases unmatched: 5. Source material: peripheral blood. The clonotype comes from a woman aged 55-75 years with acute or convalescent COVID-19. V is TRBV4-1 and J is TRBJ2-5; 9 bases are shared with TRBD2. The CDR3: CASSPLAGYETQYF. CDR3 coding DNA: TGCGCCAGCAGCCCGCTAGCGGGATATGAGACCCAGTACTTC.